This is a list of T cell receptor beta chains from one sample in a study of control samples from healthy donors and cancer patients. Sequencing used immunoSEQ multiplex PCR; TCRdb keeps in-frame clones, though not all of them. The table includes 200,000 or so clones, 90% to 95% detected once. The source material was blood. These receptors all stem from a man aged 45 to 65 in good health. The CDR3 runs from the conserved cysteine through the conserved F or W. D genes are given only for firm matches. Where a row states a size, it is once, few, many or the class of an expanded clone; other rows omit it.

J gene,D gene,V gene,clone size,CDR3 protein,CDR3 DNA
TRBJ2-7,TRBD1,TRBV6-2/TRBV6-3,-,CASSSTGGLDYEQYF,TGTGCCAGCAGTTCAACAGGGGGTCTCGATTACGAGCAGTACTTC
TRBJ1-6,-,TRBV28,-,CASSSQVSPLHF,TGTGCCAGCAGCTCACAGGTTTCACCCCTCCACTTT
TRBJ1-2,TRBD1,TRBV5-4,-,CASSNPRDRGGYTF,TGTGCCAGCAGCAATCCCCGGGACAGGGGTGGCTACACCTTC
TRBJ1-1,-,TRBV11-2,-,CASSLGVSRHTEAFF,TGTGCCAGCAGCTTAGGGGTGTCGCGACACACTGAAGCTTTCTTT
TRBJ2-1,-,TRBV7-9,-,CASSASSYNEQFF,TGTGCCAGCAGCGCAAGCTCCTACAATGAGCAGTTCTTC
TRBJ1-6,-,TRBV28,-,CASSLRHNNSPLHF,TGTGCCAGCAGTTTACGACACAATAATTCACCCCTCCACTTT
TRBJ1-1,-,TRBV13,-,CASSPRALAEAFF,TGTGCCAGCAGCCCTAGGGCCCTCGCTGAAGCTTTCTTT
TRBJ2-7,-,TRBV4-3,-,CASSQDRAYEQYF,TGCGCCAGCAGCCAAGACAGGGCCTACGAGCAGTACTTC
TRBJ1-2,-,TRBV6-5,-,CASREGGRDGYTF,TGTGCCAGCAGGGAGGGAGGACGGGATGGCTACACCTTC
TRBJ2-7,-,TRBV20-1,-,CSASGGESSSYEQYF,TGCAGTGCTAGTGGCGGGGAGTCGAGCTCCTACGAGCAGTACTTC
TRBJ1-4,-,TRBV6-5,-,CASNPIGAGEKLFF,TGTGCCAGCAACCCGATAGGGGCTGGGGAAAAACTGTTTTTT
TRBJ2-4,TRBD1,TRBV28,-,CASRRQGSSIQYF,TGTGCCAGCAGGCGACAGGGGTCGAGCATTCAGTACTTC
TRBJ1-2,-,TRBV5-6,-,CASSLQGNYGYTF,TGTGCCAGCAGCTTGCAGGGCAACTATGGCTACACCTTC
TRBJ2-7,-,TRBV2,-,CASSYPRGRASGEQYF,TGTGCCAGCAGTTACCCGCGGGGGCGGGCTTCGGGGGAGCAGTACTTC
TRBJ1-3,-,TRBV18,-,CASSPTGRISGNTIYF,TGTGCCAGCTCACCGACTGGACGGATTTCTGGAAACACCATATATTTT
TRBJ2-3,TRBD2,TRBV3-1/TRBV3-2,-,CASSQEGGADTQYF,TGTGCCAGCAGCCAAGAGGGGGGGGCAGATACGCAGTATTTT
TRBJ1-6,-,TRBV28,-,CASSLRDSLKALHF,TGTGCCAGCAGTTTAAGAGACAGTCTGAAGGCCCTCCACTTT
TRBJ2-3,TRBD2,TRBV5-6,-,CASSFLSGGRGDTQYF,TGTGCCAGCAGCTTCCTTAGCGGGGGAAGGGGAGATACGCAGTATTTT
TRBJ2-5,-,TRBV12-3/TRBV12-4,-,CASSEGTGETQYF,TGTGCCAGCAGTGAGGGGACGGGAGAGACCCAGTACTTC
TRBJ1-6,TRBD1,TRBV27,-,CASSLQGWNSPLHF,TGTGCCAGCAGTCTACAGGGGTGGAATTCACCCCTCCACTTT
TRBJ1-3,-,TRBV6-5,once,CASSLTVPGNTIYF,TGTGCCAGCAGCCTCACAGTCCCTGGAAACACCATATATTTT
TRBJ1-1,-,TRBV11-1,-,CASSLESGKNTEAFF,TGTGCCAGCAGCTTAGAGTCAGGAAAAAACACTGAAGCTTTCTTT
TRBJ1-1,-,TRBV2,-,CASSYQGLGTEAFF,TGTGCCAGCAGTTATCAGGGACTTGGCACTGAAGCTTTCTTT
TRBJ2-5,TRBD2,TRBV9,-,CASSDRLAGGGRETQYF,TGTGCCAGCAGCGACCGACTAGCGGGGGGGGGCAGGGAGACCCAGTACTTC
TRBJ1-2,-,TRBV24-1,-,CATSDPYGTHGYTF,TGTGCCACCAGTGATCCATACGGGACCCATGGCTACACCTTC
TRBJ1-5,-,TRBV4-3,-,CASSQESGGNQPQHF,TGCGCCAGCAGCCAAGAATCAGGCGGCAATCAGCCCCAGCATTTT
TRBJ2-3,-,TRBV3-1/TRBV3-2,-,CASRGAGGVTDTQYF,TGTGCCAGCAGAGGGGCCGGGGGAGTCACAGATACGCAGTATTTT
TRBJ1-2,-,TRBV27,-,CASSLRNRAGYTF,TGTGCCAGCAGTTTACGCAACAGGGCTGGCTACACCTTC
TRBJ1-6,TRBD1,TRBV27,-,CASSLTGAGSPLHF,TGTGCCAGCAGTCTAACAGGGGCGGGTTCACCCCTCCACTTT
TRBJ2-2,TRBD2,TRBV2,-,CASRPTSGNTGELFF,TGTGCCAGCAGGCCGACTAGCGGCAACACCGGGGAGCTGTTTTTT
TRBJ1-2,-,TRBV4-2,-,CASSQDRLSDAAPNYGYTF,TGTGCCAGCAGCCAAGATCGTTTAAGTGATGCGGCCCCTAACTATGGCTACACCTTC
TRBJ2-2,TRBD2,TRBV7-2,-,CASSLRGGAKTGELFF,TGTGCCAGCAGCTTACGCGGGGGGGCCAAAACCGGGGAGCTGTTTTTT
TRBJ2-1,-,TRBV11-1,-,CASTSGVSSYNEQFF,TGTGCCAGCACCTCCGGGGTCAGCTCCTACAATGAGCAGTTCTTC
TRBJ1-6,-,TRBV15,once,CATSRDRGYNSPLHF,TGTGCCACCAGCAGAGACAGGGGCTATAATTCACCCCTCCACTTT
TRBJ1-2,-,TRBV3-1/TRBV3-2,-,CASSQDMGTGVFYGYTF,TGTGCCAGCAGCCAAGATATGGGGACGGGGGTCTTCTATGGCTACACCTTC
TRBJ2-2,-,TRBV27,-,CASRFLGYTGELFF,TGTGCCAGCAGGTTTCTTGGATACACCGGGGAGCTGTTTTTT
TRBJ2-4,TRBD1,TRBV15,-,CATSRDPPDDRVKNIQYF,TGTGCCACCAGCAGAGATCCCCCAGACGACAGGGTCAAAAACATTCAGTACTTC